These 21 T cell receptor beta chains came from one sample sequenced in a study of neoadjuvant nivolumab and ipilimumab in lung cancer. Sequencing used immunoSEQ multiplex PCR; TCRdb keeps in-frame clones, though not all of them. Among approximately 9,600 clones, approximately 77% were seen once, and the ten largest hold approximately 3.2%. Sequenced material: tumor tissue, taken after neoadjuvant nivolumab, alone or with ipilimumab, at or shortly before surgery. The receptors derive from an adult with non-small cell lung cancer.

This chain uses TRBV6-6 with TRBJ2-3, with TRBD2 matching 7 bases. Germline trimming cut 2 bases from V and 6 bases from J; bases unmatched to any gene: 5. Germline CDR1 is MNHNY and CDR2 is SVGAGI (reference sequence). The CDR3 runs 14 residues. Written as DNA, the CDR3 is TGTGCCAGCAGTTACGCGGGAGAAGATGATACGCAGTATTTT. Residues: CASSYAGEDDTQYF.

In DNA, the CDR3 is TGTGCCAGCAGCTTAGGTCCGCGGGAGTGGCCCGAGCAGTACTTC. This gives the protein CASSLGPREWPEQYF. V is TRBV7-9 and J is TRBJ2-7; 7 positions match TRBD2. This CDR3 is built from 15 residues. V lost 1 base, J lost 6 bases, and 9 bases stayed unmatched. Germline values: CDR1 SEHNR, CDR2 FQNEAQ (reference sequence). Full variable domain (outside the CDR3, taken from reference TRBV7-9 and TRBJ2-7): DTGVSQNPRHKITKRGQNVTFRCDPISEHNRLYWYRQTLGQGPEFLTYFQNEAQLEKSRLLSDRFSAERPKGSFSTLEIQRTEQGDSAMYLCASSLGPREWPEQYFGPGTRLTVT.

This rearrangement joins TRBV4-3 to TRBJ2-7; weak D call: TRBD1 (5 bases). The CDR3 loop spans 14 amino acids. The V end was cut by 1 base, the J end by 2 bases, with 9 bases between. CDR1 and CDR2 from the germline V gene are LGHNA and YSLEER. CDR3 DNA: TGCGCCAGCAGCCAAGCTCAGGGCGCCTACGAGCAGTACTTC. It is translated as CASSQAQGAYEQYF.

This chain links TRBV7-9 with TRBJ1-1; possibly TRBD1 for D (5 bases). The germline CDR1 and CDR2 sequences are SEHNR and FQNEAQ (reference sequence). V shed 0 bases and J shed 0 bases, with 8 bases lying between them. The CDR3 has 15 amino acids. CDR3: CASSLADTLNTEAFF. CDR3 DNA: TGTGCCAGCAGCTTAGCGGACACACTGAACACTGAAGCTTTCTTT.

The gene calls are TRBV7-2 and TRBJ2-2; no reliable D call. Germline CDR1 SGHTA, CDR2 FQGNSA. This CDR3 is built from 13 residues. The germline V and J ends were trimmed by 5 bases and 6 bases, with 10 bases remaining between them. The DNA for the CDR3 is TGTGCCAGCAGCCCCCGATCTTCCGGGGAGCTGTTTTTT. Translating it yields CASSPRSSGELFF.

The chain couples TRBV15 to TRBJ2-1, with D unresolved. V was pared by 0 bases and J by 6 bases, with 9 bases between. Germline CDR1 LNHNV, CDR2 YYDKDF (reference sequence). CDR3 length equals 14 residues. Here the CDR3 reads CATSRDTVANEQFF. The CDR3 region has the DNA TGTGCCACCAGCAGAGATACGGTGGCCAATGAGCAGTTCTTC. Full variable domain (rest looked up from reference TRBV15 and TRBJ2-1): DAMVIQNPRYQVTQFGKPVTLSCSQTLNHNVMYWYQQKSSQAPKLLFHYYDKDFNNEADTPDNFQSRRPNTSFCFLDIRSPGLGDTAMYLCATSRDTVANEQFFGPGTRLTVL.

This clone was seen more than once but under ten times. The chain employs TRBV7-2 and TRBJ2-5; D gene ambiguous. The CDR3 runs to 16 residues. Germline assignment: CDR1 SGHTA and CDR2 FQGNSA. V gave up 1 base and J gave up 1 base, with 13 bases separating them. The CDR3 spells CASSLVTGVAQETQYF. The DNA of the CDR3 is TGTGCCAGCAGCTTAGTAACTGGGGTAGCCCAAGAGACCCAGTACTTC.

The chain employs TRBV6-1 and TRBJ2-7, with 8 bases aligning to TRBD2. The CDR3 covers 15 residues. The germline gives CDR1 MNHNS, CDR2 SASEGT. The V and J ends lost 1 base and 3 bases, in that order; junction bases with no gene match: 5. CDR3 in DNA: TGTGCCAGCAGTGAAGGTAATAGCGGGAACTACGAGCAGTACTTC. This encodes CASSEGNSGNYEQYF.

This clone was counted once. The rearrangement joins TRBV4-1 to TRBJ2-1, with 7 positions matching TRBD2. The length of the CDR3 is 17 residues. Trimming at V came to 0 bases and at J to 1 base, leaving 6 bases not matched to a gene. Germline values: CDR1 MGHRA, CDR2 YSYEKL. The CDR3 here is CASSQEEAGLSYNEQFF. The CDR3 nucleotides read TGCGCCAGCAGCCAAGAGGAAGCGGGATTGTCCTACAATGAGCAGTTCTTC.

This clone showed up just a few times. CDR3 sequence reads: CAWSVYRRGHEQYF. CDR3 in DNA: TGTGCCTGGAGTGTATATCGCAGGGGCCACGAGCAGTACTTC. The gene calls are TRBV30 and TRBJ2-7, with a tentative D call TRBD1 (6 bases). The length of the CDR3 is 14 residues. Trimming took 0 bases from V and 5 from J, leaving 14 bases between them. CDR1 and CDR2 (germline): GTSNPN, SVGIG (reference sequence).

This chain's CDR3 is CASSTEAYEQYF. CDR3 bases: TGTGCCAGTAGTACCGAGGCGTACGAGCAGTACTTC. This sequence joins TRBV19 and TRBJ2-7; D unclear. This CDR3 region has 12 residues. V shed 4 bases and J shed 4 bases, with 8 bases lying between them. CDR1 is LNHDA, CDR2 SQIVND, per germline (reference sequence).

V and J are TRBV4-1 and TRBJ1-2; 9 nucleotides agree with TRBD1. V shed 4 bases and J 5 bases; nucleotides not matched to a gene: 8. CDR3 size: 15 residues. Germline V CDR1 and CDR2: MGHRA, YSYEKL. This chain's CDR3 is CASSPHTTGGYGYTF. CDR3 nucleotides: TGCGCCAGCAGCCCTCACACGACAGGGGGGTATGGCTACACCTTC.

The V call is TRBV7-2, the J call TRBJ2-3; tentatively, D is TRBD2 (5 bases). CDR3 length: 15 residues. Germline lookup yields CDR1 SGHTA and CDR2 FQGNSA. V was pared by 1 base and J by 3 bases, with 11 bases between. The CDR3: CASSLVPGSTDTQYF. The CDR3 DNA sequence: TGTGCCAGCAGCTTAGTACCGGGGAGTACAGATACGCAGTATTTT.

The V gene is TRBV10-1, the J gene TRBJ2-1; TRBD2 might be the D (5 bases). This CDR3 is built from 14 residues. Germline loops: CDR1 WNHNN, CDR2 SYGVQD (reference sequence). Trimming pared 4 bases from V and 9 bases from J, leaving 16 bases between. CDR3 region: CASSGSDQAGEQFF. CDR3 bases: TGCGCCAGCAGTGGGAGTGACCAGGCGGGTGAGCAGTTCTTC.

CDR3 region: CASSQVEDEQFF. The CDR3 bases are TGCGCCAGCAGCCAAGTAGAAGATGAGCAGTTCTTC. The V gene is TRBV4-1, the J gene TRBJ2-1; D is unresolved. V lost 1 base to trimming and J lost 8 bases, with 6 bases between them. In germline, CDR1 is MGHRA, CDR2 YSYEKL. The CDR3 extends over 12 amino acids.

The chain is built from TRBV7-2 and TRBJ2-1; no clear D gene. The CDR3 is made up of 13 amino acids. Deletions cut 4 bases from V and 6 bases from J, with 10 bases between. Per germline, CDR1 SGHTA and CDR2 FQGNSA. The CDR3 protein is CASSSRISNEQFF. The CDR3 DNA follows: TGTGCCAGCAGCTCTCGCATCTCCAATGAGCAGTTCTTC.

This clone was observed a few times. This chain uses TRBV10-3 with TRBJ2-5; D not certain. Germline CDR1 and CDR2: ENHRY and SYGVKD. Trimming shortened V by 8 bases and J by 2 bases, and 3 bases separated the two germline ends. The CDR3 sequence is 10 residues long. DNA for the CDR3: TGTGCCATCGGTCAAGAGACCCAGTACTTC. Its translation: CAIGQETQYF.

The chain recombines TRBV7-2 with TRBJ2-1, with 8 nucleotides matching TRBD2. Germline CDR1 reads SGHTA; CDR2 reads FQGNSA. The CDR3 contains 15 residues. The V segment lost 4 bases and the J segment 2 bases; nucleotides outside the gene matches: 4. The CDR3 is CASSSTSGPYNEQFF. DNA for the CDR3: TGTGCCAGCAGCTCCACTAGCGGTCCCTACAATGAGCAGTTCTTC.

This chain uses TRBV11-2 with TRBJ2-6, with 9 bases identical to TRBD1. Germline values: CDR1 SGHAT, CDR2 FQNNGV. The CDR3 loop spans 19 amino acids. Trimming at V came to 1 base and at J to 1 base, leaving 8 bases not matched to a gene. The chain's CDR3 is CASSLVWDREGSGANVLTF. The CDR3 DNA is TGTGCCAGCAGCTTAGTTTGGGACAGGGAAGGGTCTGGGGCCAACGTCCTGACTTTC.

This chain links TRBV4-3 with TRBJ2-7; TRBD2 matches 7 bases. This CDR3 spans 14 amino acids. With V trimmed by 4 bases and J by 1 base, 4 bases remained unmatched. In germline, CDR1 is LGHNA, CDR2 YSLEER. DNA of the CDR3: TGCGCCAGCAGCCCAAGGGAGGGGTCCTACGAGCAGTACTTC. This translates into CASSPREGSYEQYF.

Here the CDR3 DNA reads TGTGCCTGGATGGGGGAGCCACAATACGAGCAGTACTTC. It encodes CAWMGEPQYEQYF. The rearrangement joins TRBV30 to TRBJ2-7, with D possibly called TRBD1 or TRBD2 (5 bases each). V was trimmed by 4 bases and J by 4 bases, leaving 14 bases between them. The CDR3 sequence is 13 residues long. CDR1 is GTSNPN and CDR2 is SVGIG in the germline V gene (reference sequence).